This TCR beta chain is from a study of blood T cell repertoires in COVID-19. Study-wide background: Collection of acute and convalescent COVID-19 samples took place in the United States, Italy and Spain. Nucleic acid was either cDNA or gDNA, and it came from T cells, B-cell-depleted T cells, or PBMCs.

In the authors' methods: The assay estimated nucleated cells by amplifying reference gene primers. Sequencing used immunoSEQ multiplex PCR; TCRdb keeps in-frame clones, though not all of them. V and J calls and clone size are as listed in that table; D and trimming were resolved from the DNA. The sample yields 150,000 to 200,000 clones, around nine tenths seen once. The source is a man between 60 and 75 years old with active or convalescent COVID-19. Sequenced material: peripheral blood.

CDR3 sequence: CASSQPLPGQVYGYTF. The DNA for the CDR3 is TGCGCCAGCAGCCAACCCTTACCGGGACAGGTCTATGGCTACACCTTC. The rearrangement uses TRBV4-1 and TRBJ1-2; 8 bases map to TRBD1. Germline loops: CDR1 MGHRA, CDR2 YSYEKL. J lost 4 bases, V lost 2 bases, and 9 bases had no gene match. The CDR3 consists of 16 residues.